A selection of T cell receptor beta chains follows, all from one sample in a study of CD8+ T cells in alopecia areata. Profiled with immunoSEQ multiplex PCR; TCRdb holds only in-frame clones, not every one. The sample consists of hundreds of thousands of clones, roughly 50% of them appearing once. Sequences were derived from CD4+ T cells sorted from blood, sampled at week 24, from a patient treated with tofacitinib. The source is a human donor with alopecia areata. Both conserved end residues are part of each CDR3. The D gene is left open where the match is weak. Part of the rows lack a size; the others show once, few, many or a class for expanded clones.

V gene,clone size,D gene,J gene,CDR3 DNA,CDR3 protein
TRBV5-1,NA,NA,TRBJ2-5,TGCGCCAGCAGCCAGGCAGGGTACCAAGAGACCCAGTACTTC,CASSQAGYQETQYF
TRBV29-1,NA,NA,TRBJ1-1,TGCAGCGTTTTTGATGCGGACACTGAAGCTTTCTTT,CSVFDADTEAFF
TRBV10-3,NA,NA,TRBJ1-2,TGTGCCATCACTGGAGGGCCTAACTATGGCTACACCTTC,CAITGGPNYGYTF
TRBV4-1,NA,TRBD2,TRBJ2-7,TGCGCCAGCAGCCAAGGGACTAGCGGGACCTACGAGCAGTACTTC,CASSQGTSGTYEQYF
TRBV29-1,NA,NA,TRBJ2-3,TGCAGCGTTTCTTCGGATCTCACAGATACGCAGTATTTT,CSVSSDLTDTQYF
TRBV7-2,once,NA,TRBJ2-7,TGTGCCAGCAGCCCTCCTTCCGGGCGGGGACCGACCTACGAGCAGTACTTC,CASSPPSGRGPTYEQYF
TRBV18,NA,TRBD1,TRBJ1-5,TGTGCCAGCTCACCTCCGGGACAGGGCCTCAATCAGCCCCAGCATTTT,CASSPPGQGLNQPQHF
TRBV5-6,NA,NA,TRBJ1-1,TGTGCCAGCAGCTTGACAGGGCTCATGAACACTGAAGCTTTCTTT,CASSLTGLMNTEAFF
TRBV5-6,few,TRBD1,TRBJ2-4,TGTGCCAGCAGCTTCCCTGCGACAGGGGCCAAAAACATTCAGTACTTC,CASSFPATGAKNIQYF
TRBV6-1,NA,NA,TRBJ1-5,TGTGCCAGCACGCCAGGGCTGAGCAATCAGCCCCAGCATTTT,CASTPGLSNQPQHF